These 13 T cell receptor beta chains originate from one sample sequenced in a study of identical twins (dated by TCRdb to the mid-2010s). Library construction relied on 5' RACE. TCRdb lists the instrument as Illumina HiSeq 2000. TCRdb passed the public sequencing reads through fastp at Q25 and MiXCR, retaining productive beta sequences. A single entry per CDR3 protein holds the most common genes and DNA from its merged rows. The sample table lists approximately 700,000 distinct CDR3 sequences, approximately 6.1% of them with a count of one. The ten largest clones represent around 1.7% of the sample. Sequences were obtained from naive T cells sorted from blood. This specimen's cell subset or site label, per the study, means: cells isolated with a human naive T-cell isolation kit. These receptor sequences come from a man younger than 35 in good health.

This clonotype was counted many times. CDR3 loop: CASSFGSPGSDTQYF. CDR3 nucleotides: TGTGCCAGCAGTTTCGGGAGTCCCGGCTCAGATACGCAGTATTTT. This sequence joins TRBV12-3 or TRBV12-4 and TRBJ2-3, with D possibly matching TRBD2 (6 bases). There are 15 residues in the CDR3. V shed 3 bases and J shed 4 bases, with 14 bases lying between them.

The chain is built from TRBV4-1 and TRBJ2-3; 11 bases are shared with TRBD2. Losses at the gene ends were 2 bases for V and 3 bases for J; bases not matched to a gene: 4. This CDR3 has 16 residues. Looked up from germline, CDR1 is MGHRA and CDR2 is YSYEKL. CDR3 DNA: TGCGCCAGCAGCCAACAGGGACTAGCGGATACAGATACGCAGTATTTT. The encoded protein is CASSQQGLADTDTQYF.

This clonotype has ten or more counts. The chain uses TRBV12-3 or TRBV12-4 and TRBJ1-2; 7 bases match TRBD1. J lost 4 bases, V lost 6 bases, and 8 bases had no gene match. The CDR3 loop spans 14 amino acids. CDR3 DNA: TGTGCCAGCAGCGAGGGGGCGCAAAGCTATGGCTACACCTTC. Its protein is CASSEGAQSYGYTF.

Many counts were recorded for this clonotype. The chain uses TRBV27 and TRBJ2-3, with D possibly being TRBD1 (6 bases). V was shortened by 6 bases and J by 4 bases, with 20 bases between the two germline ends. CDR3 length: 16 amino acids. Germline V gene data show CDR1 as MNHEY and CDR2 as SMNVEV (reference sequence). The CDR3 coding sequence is TGTGCCAGCAGCCTATTATCAGGGGAGAGGGCAGATACGCAGTATTTT. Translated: CASSLLSGERADTQYF.

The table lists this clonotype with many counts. CDR3 nucleotides: TGTGCCAGCAGCGTAGGAGAAGAAGGGGACACTGAAGCTTTCTTT. This translates into CASSVGEEGDTEAFF. The chain recombines TRBV9 with TRBJ1-1; TRBD1 might be the D (5 bases). CDR1 is SGDLS and CDR2 is YYNGEE in the germline V gene. V lost 0 bases, J lost 3 bases, and 12 bases lay in between. This CDR3 comprises 15 residues.

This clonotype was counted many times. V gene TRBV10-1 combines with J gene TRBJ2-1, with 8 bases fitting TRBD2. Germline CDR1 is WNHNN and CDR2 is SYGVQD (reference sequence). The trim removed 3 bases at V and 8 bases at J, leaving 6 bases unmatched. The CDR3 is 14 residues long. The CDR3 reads CASSEAGAVDEQFF. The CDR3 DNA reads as TGCGCCAGCAGTGAAGCGGGAGCAGTAGATGAGCAGTTCTTC.

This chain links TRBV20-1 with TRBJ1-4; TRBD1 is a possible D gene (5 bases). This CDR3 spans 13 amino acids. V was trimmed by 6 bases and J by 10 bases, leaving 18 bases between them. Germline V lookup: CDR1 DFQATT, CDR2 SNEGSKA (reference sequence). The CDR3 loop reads CSALQGMSGKLFF. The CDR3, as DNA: TGCAGTGCCCTTCAGGGTATGAGTGGAAAACTGTTTTTT.

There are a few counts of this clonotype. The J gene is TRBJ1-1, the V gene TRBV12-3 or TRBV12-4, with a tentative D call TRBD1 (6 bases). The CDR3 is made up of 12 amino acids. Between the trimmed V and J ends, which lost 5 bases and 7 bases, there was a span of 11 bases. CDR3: CASSRQDYEAFF. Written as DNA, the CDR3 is TGTGCCAGCAGTCGACAGGACTATGAAGCTTTCTTT.

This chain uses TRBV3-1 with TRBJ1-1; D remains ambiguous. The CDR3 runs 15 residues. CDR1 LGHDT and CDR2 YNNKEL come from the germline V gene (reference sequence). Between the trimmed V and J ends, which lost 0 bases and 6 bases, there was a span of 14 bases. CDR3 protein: CASSQDLLGKAEAFF. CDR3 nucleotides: TGTGCCAGCAGCCAAGATTTGTTAGGGAAGGCTGAAGCTTTCTTT.

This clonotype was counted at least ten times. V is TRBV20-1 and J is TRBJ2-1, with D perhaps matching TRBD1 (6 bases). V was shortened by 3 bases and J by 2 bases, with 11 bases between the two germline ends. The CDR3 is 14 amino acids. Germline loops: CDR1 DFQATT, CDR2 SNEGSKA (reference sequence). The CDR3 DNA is TGCAGTGCTAGTCACAGGGCGACCTACAATGAGCAGTTCTTC. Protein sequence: CSASHRATYNEQFF.

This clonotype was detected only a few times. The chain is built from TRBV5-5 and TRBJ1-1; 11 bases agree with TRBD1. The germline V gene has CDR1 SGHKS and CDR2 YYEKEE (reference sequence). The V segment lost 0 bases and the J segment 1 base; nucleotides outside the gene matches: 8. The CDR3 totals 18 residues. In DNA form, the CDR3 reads TGTGCCAGCAGCTTGGCCCCGACTGGGACAGGGGGGAACACTGAAGCTTTCTTT. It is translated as CASSLAPTGTGGNTEAFF.

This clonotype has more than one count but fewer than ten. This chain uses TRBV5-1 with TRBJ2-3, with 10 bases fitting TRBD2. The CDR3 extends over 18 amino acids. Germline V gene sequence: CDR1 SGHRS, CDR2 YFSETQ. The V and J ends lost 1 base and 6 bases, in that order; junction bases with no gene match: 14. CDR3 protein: CASSLPTRLAGGSDTQYF. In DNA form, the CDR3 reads TGCGCCAGCAGCTTGCCTACAAGACTAGCGGGTGGATCTGATACGCAGTATTTT.

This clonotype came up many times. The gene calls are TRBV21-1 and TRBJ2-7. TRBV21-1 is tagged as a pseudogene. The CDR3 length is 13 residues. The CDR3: CAIKTTTINEQYV. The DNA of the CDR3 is TGTGCCATCAAAACAACAACCATTAACGAGCAGTACGTC.